These 7 T cell receptor beta chains were sequenced from one sample in a study of control samples from healthy donors and cancer patients. TCRdb's copy holds only in-frame clones and misses some; the assay was immunoSEQ multiplex PCR. The table has around 100,000 clones, about nine tenths seen once. Sequenced sample: blood. Source of these receptors: a woman between 18 and 29 years old in good health.

The chain has TRBV7-2 and TRBJ1-2; D is ambiguous. This CDR3 comprises 12 residues. Deletions cut 3 bases from V and 5 bases from J, with 7 bases between. CDR1 and CDR2 from the germline V gene are SGHTA and FQGNSA. The DNA of the CDR3 is TGTGCCAGCAGCTTCGAGGGATATGGCTACACCTTC. It codes for CASSFEGYGYTF.

This chain joins TRBV5-6 and TRBJ1-1; no clear D. Trimming took off 1 base at V and 1 base at J, with 5 bases between the two ends. CDR3 length: 13 amino acids. From germline, CDR1 is SGHDT and CDR2 YYEEEE. The CDR3 spells CASSLMWNTEAFF. In DNA form, the CDR3 reads TGTGCCAGCAGCTTGATGTGGAACACTGAAGCTTTCTTT.

This chain connects TRBV5-6 to TRBJ2-7; possibly TRBD1 for D (6 bases). The CDR3 is made up of 17 amino acids. Deletions cut 3 bases from V and 0 bases from J, with 19 bases between. The germline CDR1 and CDR2 sequences are SGHDT and YYEEEE. The CDR3 spells CASSSAWGRPSSYEQYF. The CDR3 DNA follows: TGTGCCAGCAGCTCCGCGTGGGGGCGGCCTAGCTCCTACGAGCAGTACTTC.

This sequence joins TRBV5-1 and TRBJ2-7; 9 bases fit TRBD1. The V and J ends lost 1 base and 2 bases, in that order; junction bases with no gene match: 4. Germline CDR1 SGHRS, CDR2 YFSETQ. The CDR3 is made up of 15 amino acids. Here the CDR3 reads CASSLFGTGTYEQYF. For the CDR3, the DNA is TGCGCCAGCAGCTTGTTCGGGACAGGGACCTACGAGCAGTACTTC.

This rearrangement joins TRBV5-8 to TRBJ1-5; TRBD1 might be the D (5 bases). Germline V gives CDR1 SGHTS, CDR2 YDEGEE. This CDR3 contains 15 residues. Trimming removed 2 bases from V and 2 bases from J, with 11 bases in between. The CDR3 region has the DNA TGTGCCAGCAGCTTAAAGTGGGGGGGCAATCAGCCCCAGCATTTT. Protein: CASSLKWGGNQPQHF.

This clone was seen a few times. This chain links TRBV29-1 with TRBJ2-3; D ambiguous. Germline CDR1 SQVTM, CDR2 ANQGSEA. The CDR3 is 12 amino acids. V lost 5 bases, J lost 3 bases, and 9 bases lay in between. For the CDR3, the DNA is TGCAGCGTTCTCCTTACGACAGATACGCAGTATTTT. Encoded protein: CSVLLTTDTQYF.

The chain combines TRBV19 with TRBJ1-6; D is uncertain. Trimming cost V 3 bases and J 8 bases, with 11 bases left between them. This CDR3 region has 14 residues. Germline V lookup: CDR1 LNHDA, CDR2 SQIVND (reference sequence). CDR3 bases: TGTGCCAGTAGTATTGAACGGAAGGATTCACCCCTCCACTTT. It codes for CASSIERKDSPLHF.